These T cell receptor beta chains were read from a single sample in a study of beta chain features in type 1 diabetes. This table comes from immunoSEQ multiplex PCR, and its TCRdb copy is limited to in-frame clones, with some not included. The sample carries almost 250,000 clones, roughly 14% recorded once. The specimen sequenced was naive CD4+ T cells from blood. These receptors were obtained from a woman aged 40 to 55 in good health. The CDR3 runs from the conserved cysteine through the conserved F or W. A D gene is named only where the DNA matches it firmly. Clone size is shown for a subset of rows, as once, few, many or a class of expanded clone.

clone_size,v_call,j_call,d_call,cdr3_nt,cdr3_aa
few,TRBV7-2,TRBJ2-7,TRBD1,TGTGCCAGCAGCCTCTGGTCGCAGGACAGGGAACTCGAGCAGTACTTC,CASSLWSQDRELEQYF
.,TRBV6-1,TRBJ2-5,TRBD2,TGTGCCAGCAGGGGACTAGAGGTCCAGTACTTC,CASRGLEVQYF
few,TRBV6-1,TRBJ2-2,.,TGTGCCAGCAGTGAACCAGGGATCGCGGCCGGGGAGCTGTTTTTT,CASSEPGIAAGELFF
few,TRBV11-2,TRBJ2-7,TRBD1,TGTGCCAGCAGCCGTACGGACAGGGGAGGTTACGAGCAGTACTTC,CASSRTDRGGYEQYF
many,TRBV7-9,TRBJ2-7,.,TGTGCCAGTTCCCCGGAGTACGAGCAGTACTTC,CASSPEYEQYF
.,TRBV7-2,TRBJ1-5,.,TGTGCCAGCAGCTCCGGAGGCCCAGGTCAGCCCCAGCATTTT,CASSSGGPGQPQHF
.,TRBV27,TRBJ2-1,TRBD1,TGTGCCAGCAGGGCGGGGCGACACCGGGACAGGGGGCGCAGCAATGAGCAGTTCTTC,CASRAGRHRDRGRSNEQFF
few,TRBV21-1,TRBJ2-3,.,TGTGCCAGCTCGGCCCTTCGACAGGGGTCGGGAAATACGCAGTATTTT,CASSALRQGSGNTQYF
.,TRBV18,TRBJ1-3,TRBD1,TGTGCCAGCTCACCACGGGACAGCTTGCTCTCTGGAAACACCATATATTTT,CASSPRDSLLSGNTIYF
few,TRBV27,TRBJ2-5,.,TGTGCCAGCAGTGCGCTGGAGACCCAGTACTTC,CASSALETQYF